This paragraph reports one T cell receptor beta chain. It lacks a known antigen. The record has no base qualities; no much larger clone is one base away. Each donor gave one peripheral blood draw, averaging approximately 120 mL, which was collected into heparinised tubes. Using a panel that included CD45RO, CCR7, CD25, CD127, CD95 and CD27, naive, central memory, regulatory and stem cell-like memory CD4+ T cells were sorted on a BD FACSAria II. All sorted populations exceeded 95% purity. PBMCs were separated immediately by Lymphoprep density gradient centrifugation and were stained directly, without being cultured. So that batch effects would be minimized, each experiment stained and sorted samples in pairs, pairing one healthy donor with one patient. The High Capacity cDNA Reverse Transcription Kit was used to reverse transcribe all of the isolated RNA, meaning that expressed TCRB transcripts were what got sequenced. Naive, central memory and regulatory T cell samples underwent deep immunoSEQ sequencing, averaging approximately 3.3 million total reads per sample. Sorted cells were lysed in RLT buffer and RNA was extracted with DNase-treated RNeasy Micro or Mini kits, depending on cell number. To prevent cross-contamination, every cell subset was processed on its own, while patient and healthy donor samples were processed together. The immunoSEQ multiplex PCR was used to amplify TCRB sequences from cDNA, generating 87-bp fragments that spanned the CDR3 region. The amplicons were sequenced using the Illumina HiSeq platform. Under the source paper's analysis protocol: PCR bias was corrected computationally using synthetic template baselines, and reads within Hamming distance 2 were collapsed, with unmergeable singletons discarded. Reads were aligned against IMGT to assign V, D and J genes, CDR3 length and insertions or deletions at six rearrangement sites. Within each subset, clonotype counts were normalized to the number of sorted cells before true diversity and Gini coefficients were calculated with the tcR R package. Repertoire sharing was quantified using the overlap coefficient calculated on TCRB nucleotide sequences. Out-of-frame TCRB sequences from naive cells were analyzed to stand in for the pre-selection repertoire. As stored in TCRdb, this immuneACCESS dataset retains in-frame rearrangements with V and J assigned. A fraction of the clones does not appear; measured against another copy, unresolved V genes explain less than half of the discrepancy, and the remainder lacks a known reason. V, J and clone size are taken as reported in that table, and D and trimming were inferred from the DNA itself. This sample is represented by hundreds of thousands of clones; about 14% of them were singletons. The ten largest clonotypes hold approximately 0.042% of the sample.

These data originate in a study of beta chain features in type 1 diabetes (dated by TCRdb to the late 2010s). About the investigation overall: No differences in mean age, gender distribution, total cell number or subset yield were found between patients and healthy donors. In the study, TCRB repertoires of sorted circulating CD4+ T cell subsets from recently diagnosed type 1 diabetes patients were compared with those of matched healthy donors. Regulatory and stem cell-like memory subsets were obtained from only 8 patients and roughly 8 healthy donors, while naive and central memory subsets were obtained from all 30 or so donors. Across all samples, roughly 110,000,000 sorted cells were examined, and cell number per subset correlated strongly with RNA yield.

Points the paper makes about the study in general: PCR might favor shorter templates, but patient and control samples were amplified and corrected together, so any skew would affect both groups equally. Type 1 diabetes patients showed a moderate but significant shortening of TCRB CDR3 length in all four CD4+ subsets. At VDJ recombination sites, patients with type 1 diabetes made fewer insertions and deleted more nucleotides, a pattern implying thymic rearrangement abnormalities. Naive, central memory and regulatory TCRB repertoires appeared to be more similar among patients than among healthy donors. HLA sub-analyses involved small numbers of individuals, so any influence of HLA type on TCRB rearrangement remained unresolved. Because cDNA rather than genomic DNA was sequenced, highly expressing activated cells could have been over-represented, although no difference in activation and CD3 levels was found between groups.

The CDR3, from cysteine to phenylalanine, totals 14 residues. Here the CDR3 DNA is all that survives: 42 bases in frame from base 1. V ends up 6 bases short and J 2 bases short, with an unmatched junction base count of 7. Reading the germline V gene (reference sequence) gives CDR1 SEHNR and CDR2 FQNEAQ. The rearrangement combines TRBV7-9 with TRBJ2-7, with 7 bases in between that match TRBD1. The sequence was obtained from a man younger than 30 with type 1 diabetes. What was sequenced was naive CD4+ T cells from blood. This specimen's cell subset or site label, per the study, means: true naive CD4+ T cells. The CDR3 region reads CASRATGQTYEQYF. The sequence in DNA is TGTGCCAGCAGAGCGACGGGACAGACCTACGAGCAGTACTTC.